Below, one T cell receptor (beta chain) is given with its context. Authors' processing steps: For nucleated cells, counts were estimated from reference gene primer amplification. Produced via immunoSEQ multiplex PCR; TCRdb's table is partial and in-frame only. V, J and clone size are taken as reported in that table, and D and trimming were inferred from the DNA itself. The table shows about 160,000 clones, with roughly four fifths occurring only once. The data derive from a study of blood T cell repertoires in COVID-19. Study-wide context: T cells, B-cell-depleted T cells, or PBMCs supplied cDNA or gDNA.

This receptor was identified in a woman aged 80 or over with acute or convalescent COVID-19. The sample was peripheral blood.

In DNA form, the CDR3 reads TGTGCCAGCAGTTACCGGGAAAAACTGTTTTTT. Its translation is CASSYREKLFF. The chain uses TRBV6-5 and TRBJ1-4; D remains ambiguous. This CDR3 region has 11 residues. The V gene's germline CDR1 is MNHEY and CDR2 SVGAGI. The V end lost 2 bases, the J end lost 8 bases, and 3 bases lay between the germline ends.